The present T cell receptor (beta chain) was sequenced within a study of graft-versus-host responses after intestinal transplantation. Turning to the study itself: For approximately three years after anti-thymocyte globulin induction, all recipients took tacrolimus and steroids. Broader study findings: Peak circulating GvH clone levels were associated with early post-transplant HvG declines. GvH clones turned up in recipient marrow; some had shown up first in ileum or blood.

The CDR3 consists of 16 residues. Trimming took 0 bases from V and 2 from J, leaving 10 bases between them. Per germline, CDR1 SGHDN and CDR2 FVKESK. In the case of this clone: Its matching antigen is unknown.

Sequencing was performed with immunoSEQ multiplex PCR; in TCRdb, only in-frame clones are kept and a portion is missing. The table has fewer than 95,000 clones, 85% to 95% seen once; the top ten hold approximately 2%. This sequence was found in a human donor who received an intestinal transplant. The specimen comprised unstimulated CD8+ T cells sorted from spleen or lymph node cells, sampled before intestinal transplant. The rearrangement joins TRBV14 to TRBJ2-2; unclear D gene. CDR3 sequence reads: CASSQDFVSNTGELFF. Written as DNA, the CDR3 is TGTGCCAGCAGCCAAGATTTCGTCTCTAACACCGGGGAGCTGTTTTTT.